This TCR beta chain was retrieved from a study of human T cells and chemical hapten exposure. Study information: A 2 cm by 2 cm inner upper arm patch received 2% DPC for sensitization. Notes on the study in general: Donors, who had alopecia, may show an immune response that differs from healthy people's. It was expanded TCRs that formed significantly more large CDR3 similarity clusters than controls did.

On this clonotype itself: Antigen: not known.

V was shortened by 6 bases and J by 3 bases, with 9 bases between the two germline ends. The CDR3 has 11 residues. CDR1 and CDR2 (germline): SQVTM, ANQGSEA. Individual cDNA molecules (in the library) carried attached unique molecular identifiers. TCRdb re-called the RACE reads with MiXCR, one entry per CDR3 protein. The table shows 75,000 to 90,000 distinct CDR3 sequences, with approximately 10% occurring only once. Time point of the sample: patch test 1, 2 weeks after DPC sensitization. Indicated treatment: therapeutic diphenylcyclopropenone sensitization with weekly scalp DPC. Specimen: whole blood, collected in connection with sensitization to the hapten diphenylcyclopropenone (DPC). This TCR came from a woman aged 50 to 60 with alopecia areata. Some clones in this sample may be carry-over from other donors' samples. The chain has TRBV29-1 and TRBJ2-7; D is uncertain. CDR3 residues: CSVSVGYEQYF. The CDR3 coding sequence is TGCAGCGTGTCCGTGGGCTACGAGCAGTACTTC.